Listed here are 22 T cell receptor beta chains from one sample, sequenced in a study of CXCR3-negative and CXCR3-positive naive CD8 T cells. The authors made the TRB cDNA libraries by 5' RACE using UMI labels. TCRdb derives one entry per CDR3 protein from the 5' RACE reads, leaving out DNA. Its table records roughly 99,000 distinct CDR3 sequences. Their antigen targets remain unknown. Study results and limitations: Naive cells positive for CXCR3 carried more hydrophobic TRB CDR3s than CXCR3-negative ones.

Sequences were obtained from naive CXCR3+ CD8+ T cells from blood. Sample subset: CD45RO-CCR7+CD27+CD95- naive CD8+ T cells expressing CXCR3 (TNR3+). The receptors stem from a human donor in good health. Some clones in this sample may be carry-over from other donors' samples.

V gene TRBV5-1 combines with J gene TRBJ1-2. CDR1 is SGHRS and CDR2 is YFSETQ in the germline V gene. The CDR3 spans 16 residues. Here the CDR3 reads CASSLAQGRKNYGYTF.

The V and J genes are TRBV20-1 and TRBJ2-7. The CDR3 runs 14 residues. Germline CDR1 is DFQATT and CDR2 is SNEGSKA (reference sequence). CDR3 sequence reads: CSARDHQGSYEQYF.

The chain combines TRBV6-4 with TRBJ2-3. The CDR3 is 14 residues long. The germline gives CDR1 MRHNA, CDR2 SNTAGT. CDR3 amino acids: CASSDSEGTDTQYF.

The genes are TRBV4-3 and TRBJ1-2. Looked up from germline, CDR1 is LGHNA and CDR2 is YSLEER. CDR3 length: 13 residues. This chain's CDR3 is CASSQDAVYGYTF.

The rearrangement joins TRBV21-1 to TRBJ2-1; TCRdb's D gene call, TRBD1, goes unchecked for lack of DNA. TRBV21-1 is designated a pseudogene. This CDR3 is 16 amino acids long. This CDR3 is CASSLPPTGTYNEQFF.

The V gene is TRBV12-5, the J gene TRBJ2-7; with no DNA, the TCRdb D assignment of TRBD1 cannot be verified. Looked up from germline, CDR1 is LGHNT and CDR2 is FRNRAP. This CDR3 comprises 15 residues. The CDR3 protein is CASGAPPTGTYEQYF. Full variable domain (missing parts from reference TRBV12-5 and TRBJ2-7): DARVTQTPRHKVTEMGQEVTMRCQPILGHNTVFWYRQTMMQGLELLAYFRNRAPLDDSGMPKDRFSAEMPDATLATLKIQPSEPRDSAVYFCASGAPPTGTYEQYFGPGTRLTVT.

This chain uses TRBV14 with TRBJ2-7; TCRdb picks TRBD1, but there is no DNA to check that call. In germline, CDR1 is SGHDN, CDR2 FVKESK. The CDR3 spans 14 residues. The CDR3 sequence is CATLGQDVSYEQYF.

This CDR3 reads CASHASGGAVETQYF. The gene calls are TRBV5-1 and TRBJ2-5; TCRdb's D gene call, TRBD1, goes unchecked for lack of DNA. The germline V gene has CDR1 SGHRS and CDR2 YFSETQ. The CDR3 consists of 15 residues.

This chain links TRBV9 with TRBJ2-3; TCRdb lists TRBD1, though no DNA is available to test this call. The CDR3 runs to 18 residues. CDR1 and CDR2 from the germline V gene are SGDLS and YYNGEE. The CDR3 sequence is CASSPRVGGETYTDTQYF.

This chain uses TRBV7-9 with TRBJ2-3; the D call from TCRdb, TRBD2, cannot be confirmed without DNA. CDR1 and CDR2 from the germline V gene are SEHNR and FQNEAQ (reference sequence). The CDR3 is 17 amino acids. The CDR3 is CASSSALAGEVTDTQYF.

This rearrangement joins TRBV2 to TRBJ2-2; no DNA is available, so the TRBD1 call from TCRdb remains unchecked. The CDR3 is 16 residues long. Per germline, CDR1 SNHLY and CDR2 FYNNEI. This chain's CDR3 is CASSITGGRYTGELFF.

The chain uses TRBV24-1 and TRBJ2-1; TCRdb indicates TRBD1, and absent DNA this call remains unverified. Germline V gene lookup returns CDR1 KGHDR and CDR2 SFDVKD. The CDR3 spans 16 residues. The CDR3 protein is CATSDWGWGSYNEQFF.

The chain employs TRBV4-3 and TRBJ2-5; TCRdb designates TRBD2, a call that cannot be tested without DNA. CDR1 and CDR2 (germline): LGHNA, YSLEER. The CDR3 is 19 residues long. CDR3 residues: CASSQWGTSGGQTTETQYF.

The CDR3 sequence is CASIRLSGGELFF. This sequence joins TRBV7-9 and TRBJ2-2. The CDR3 is made up of 13 amino acids. Germline-derived CDR1 and CDR2 are SEHNR and FQNEAQ (reference sequence). Together with reference TRBV7-9 and TRBJ2-2, the CDR3 gives the full variable domain: DTGVSQNPRHKITKRGQNVTFRCDPISEHNRLYWYRQTLGQGPEFLTYFQNEAQLEKSRLLSDRFSAERPKGSFSTLEIQRTEQGDSAMYLCASIRLSGGELFFGEGSRLTVL.

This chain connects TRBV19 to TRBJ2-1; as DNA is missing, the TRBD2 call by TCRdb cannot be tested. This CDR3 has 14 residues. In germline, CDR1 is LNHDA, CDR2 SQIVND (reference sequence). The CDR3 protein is CASTPLAGGNEQFF.

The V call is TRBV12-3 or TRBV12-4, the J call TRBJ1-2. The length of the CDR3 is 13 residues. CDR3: CASNPAGNYGYTF.

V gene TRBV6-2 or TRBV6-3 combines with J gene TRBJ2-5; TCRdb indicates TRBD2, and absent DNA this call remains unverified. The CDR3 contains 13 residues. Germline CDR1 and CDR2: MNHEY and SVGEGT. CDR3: CASSYPGRKTQYF.

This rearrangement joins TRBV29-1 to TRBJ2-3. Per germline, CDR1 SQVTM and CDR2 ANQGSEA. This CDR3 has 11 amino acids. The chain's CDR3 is CSVHRTDTQYF.

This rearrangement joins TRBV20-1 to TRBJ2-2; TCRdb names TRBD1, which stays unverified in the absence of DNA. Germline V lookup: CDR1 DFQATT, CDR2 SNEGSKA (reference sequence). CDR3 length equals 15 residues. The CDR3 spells CSARDNRVYTGELFF.

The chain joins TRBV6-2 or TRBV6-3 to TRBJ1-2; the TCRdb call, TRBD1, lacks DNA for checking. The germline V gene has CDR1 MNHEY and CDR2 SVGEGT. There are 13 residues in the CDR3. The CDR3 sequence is CASSSTGTYGYTF.

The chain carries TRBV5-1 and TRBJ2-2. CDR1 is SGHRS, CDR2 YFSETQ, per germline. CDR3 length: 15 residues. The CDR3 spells CASSLEVGNTGELFF.

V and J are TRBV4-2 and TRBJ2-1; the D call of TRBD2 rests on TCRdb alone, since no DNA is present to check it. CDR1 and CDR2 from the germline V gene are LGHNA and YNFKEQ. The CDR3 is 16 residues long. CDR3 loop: CASSQDGTSDYNEQFF.